This entry describes one T cell receptor beta chain. TCRdb's table, derived via immunoSEQ multiplex PCR, lists solely in-frame clones and lacks some. The data hold about 6,000 clones, with around 80% observed a single time. The sample comes from a study of blood T cell dynamics during melanoma immunotherapy. As for the study in general: Patients with metastatic melanoma got pembrolizumab or nivolumab-ipilimumab as first-line care.

The CDR3 length is 13 residues. CDR1 and CDR2 (germline): SGHRS, YFSETQ. After removal of 3 bases from V and 6 bases from J, the junction contained 4 bases not matched to a gene. Sample time point: week 3, after first cycle of checkpoint inhibitor. The chain joins TRBV5-1 to TRBJ1-1; 8 bases fit TRBD1. The TCR comes from a human donor with melanoma. This specimen was blood, taken from a patient treated with checkpoint blockade. The DNA of the CDR3 is TGCGCCAGCAGCTGGACAGGGACGGCTGAAGCTTTCTTT. Encoded protein: CASSWTGTAEAFF. The complete variable domain, with remaining parts taken from reference TRBV5-1 and TRBJ1-1, reads KAGVTQTPRYLIKTRGQQVTLSCSPISGHRSVSWYQQTPGQGLQFLFEYFSETQRNKGNFPGRFSGRQFSNSRSEMNVSTLELGDSALYLCASSWTGTAEAFFGQGTRLTVV.